The 10 T cell receptor beta chains presented below share a single source sample, sequenced in a study of cytomegalovirus exposure and HLA in healthy donors. A multiplex PCR was run with 60 Vbeta primers and 13 Jbeta primers. Using immunoSEQ multiplex PCR, the repertoire was profiled, and TCRdb retains in-frame clones only, with some absent. The sample records about 140,000 clones, roughly 77% being singletons. The sequencing input was PBMCs. The receptors here all came from a male donor in good health and CMV-seronegative.

The chain carries TRBV19 and TRBJ2-3; TRBD2 might be the D (5 bases). V was trimmed by 5 bases and J by 1 base, leaving 13 bases between them. Germline CDR1 reads LNHDA; CDR2 reads SQIVND (reference sequence). The length of the CDR3 is 15 residues. DNA of the CDR3: TGTGCCAGTAGTGGCCGGGATGGCCGCACAGATACGCAGTATTTT. It translates to CASSGRDGRTDTQYF.

CDR3 amino acids: CASSSNTGELFF. CDR3 DNA sequence: TGTGCCAGCAGCTCAAACACCGGGGAGCTGTTTTTT. The chain combines TRBV11-2 with TRBJ2-2; D is unresolved. The germline gives CDR1 SGHAT, CDR2 FQNNGV. V was cut by 4 bases and J by 2 bases, with 2 bases left in between. This CDR3 region has 12 residues.

The V call is TRBV5-8, the J call TRBJ1-1; tentatively, D is TRBD1 (5 bases). Trimming removed 4 bases from V and 1 base from J, with 14 bases in between. Per germline, CDR1 SGHTS and CDR2 YDEGEE. This CDR3 contains 15 residues. CDR3 region: CASSRTGRRNTEAFF. The CDR3 DNA reads as TGTGCCAGCAGCAGAACAGGAAGGCGGAACACTGAAGCTTTCTTT.

This chain links TRBV27 with TRBJ1-1, with D perhaps matching TRBD1 (6 bases). CDR1 and CDR2 (germline): MNHEY, SMNVEV (reference sequence). The V end lost 0 bases, the J end lost 7 bases, and 12 bases lay between the germline ends. CDR3 length equals 14 residues. The CDR3 here is CASSLSRGIGEAFF. The CDR3 nucleotides read TGTGCCAGCAGTTTATCGAGGGGGATAGGTGAAGCTTTCTTT.

This clone was seen more than once but under ten times. The chain carries TRBV29-1 and TRBJ1-3, with TRBD1 as a possible D gene (5 bases). The ends were cut back, 3 bases at V and 0 bases at J, with 9 bases in the middle. The CDR3 extends over 14 amino acids. The V gene's germline CDR1 is SQVTM and CDR2 ANQGSEA. The CDR3 spells CSVESGLSGNTIYF. The CDR3 DNA sequence: TGCAGCGTTGAGTCAGGGCTCTCTGGAAACACCATATATTTT.

The CDR3 region is CASSLQVGALAYEQYF. The CDR3 bases are TGTGCCAGCAGCTTGCAGGTTGGGGCTCTTGCCTACGAGCAGTACTTC. The genes are TRBV7-2 and TRBJ2-7; a weak D match, TRBD1 (5 bases). V was shortened by 3 bases and J by 2 bases, with 17 bases between the two germline ends. The germline CDR1 and CDR2 sequences are SGHTA and FQGNSA. The CDR3 is 16 residues long.

This clone has a handful of counts. The genes are TRBV27 and TRBJ2-1, with 10 bases that match TRBD2. The ends lost 10 bases at V and 5 bases at J; junction bases unmatched: 8. CDR1 and CDR2 (germline): MNHEY, SMNVEV (reference sequence). The CDR3 runs 14 residues. The CDR3: CATKVAGGDNEQFF. The DNA of the CDR3 is TGTGCCACAAAGGTAGCGGGGGGTGACAATGAGCAGTTCTTC.

This clone was found once. DNA for the CDR3: TGTGCCAGTAGCCACCGGGGGGAGACCCAGTACTTC. Amino acids: CASSHRGETQYF. The chain links TRBV19 to TRBJ2-5; a weak D match, TRBD2 (6 bases). V lost 6 bases to trimming and J lost 5 bases, with 10 bases between them. The CDR3 spans 12 residues. CDR1 is LNHDA, CDR2 SQIVND, per germline (reference sequence).

The genes are TRBV5-1 and TRBJ2-1, with 8 bases identical to TRBD2. In germline, CDR1 is SGHRS, CDR2 YFSETQ. This CDR3 contains 15 residues. The trim removed 4 bases at V and 1 base at J, leaving 4 bases unmatched. The CDR3: CASSVGTSSYNEQFF. Here the CDR3 DNA reads TGCGCCAGCAGCGTCGGGACTAGTTCCTACAATGAGCAGTTCTTC.

The chain combines TRBV5-4 with TRBJ1-3; 7 positions agree with TRBD1. CDR3 length: 14 residues. Trimming cost V 0 bases and J 4 bases; bases outside gene matches: 1. Per the germline V gene, CDR1 is SGHNT and CDR2 is YYREEE (reference sequence). The CDR3 protein is CASSLGTGGNTIYF. The CDR3 coding sequence is TGTGCCAGCAGCTTGGGGACAGGCGGAAACACCATATATTTT.